What follows are 15 T cell receptor beta chains derived from one specimen sequenced in a study of T cell repertoires in cytomegalovirus infection. These TCRs' antigens remain unknown. TCRdb re-called the reads with MiXCR, one entry per CDR3 protein. Found here are roughly 500,000 distinct CDR3 sequences, 30% to 40% of them singletons; the top ten hold 15% to 20%. This specimen was cultured PBMCs, taken from culture after CMV antigen stimulation. The receptors derive from a human donor in good health (CMV status not recorded). Some clones in this sample may be carry-over from other donors' samples.

This clonotype was picked up a small number of times. V is TRBV4-3 and J is TRBJ2-1, with D unresolved. The CDR3 is made up of 16 amino acids. Germline loops: CDR1 LGHNA, CDR2 YSLEER. Trimming left V 1 base short and J 0 bases short, with 10 bases between. The CDR3 region is CASSQGPSSSYNEQFF. DNA for the CDR3: TGCGCCAGCAGCCAAGGACCCTCGAGCTCCTACAATGAGCAGTTCTTC.

The V gene is TRBV15, the J gene TRBJ1-5; 10 bases fit TRBD1. Trimming took 2 bases from V and 4 from J; bases not matched to a gene: 5. The CDR3 extends over 16 amino acids. CDR1 is LNHNV, CDR2 YYDKDF, per germline (reference sequence). The CDR3 protein is CATSRPGTGDNQPQHF. DNA for the CDR3: TGTGCCACCAGCAGACCCGGGACAGGGGATAATCAGCCCCAGCATTTT.

The chain combines TRBV4-3 with TRBJ2-1; possibly TRBD2 for D (6 bases). The CDR3 has 18 amino acids. CDR1 LGHNA and CDR2 YSLEER come from the germline V gene. V lost 0 bases and J 10 bases, leaving 25 bases between the germline ends. CDR3 DNA sequence: TGCGCCAGCAGCCAAGACCCCGGAGGGGACTGGACTTTGGAGGAGCAGTTCTTC. It translates to CASSQDPGGDWTLEEQFF.

In DNA, the CDR3 is TGTGCCAGTAGTATAGGCGGGGTCGGAAACACCATATATTTT. This translates into CASSIGGVGNTIYF. J is TRBJ1-3 and V is TRBV19; no clear D. The CDR3 is 14 amino acids. Germline CDR1 is LNHDA and CDR2 is SQIVND (reference sequence). The germline V and J ends were trimmed by 1 base and 4 bases, with 8 bases remaining between them. Combining the CDR3 with reference TRBV19 and TRBJ1-3 gives the whole variable domain DGGITQSPKYLFRKEGQNVTLSCEQNLNHDAMYWYRQDPGQGLRLIYYSQIVNDFQKGDIAEGYSVSREKKESFPLTVTSAQKNPTAFYLCASSIGGVGNTIYFGEGSWLTVV.

The gene calls are TRBV7-9 and TRBJ2-1, with 8 positions matching TRBD1. The germline V gene encodes CDR1 SEHNR and CDR2 FQNEAQ (reference sequence). The CDR3 is 15 residues long. The trim removed 1 base at V and 11 bases at J, leaving 10 bases unmatched. CDR3 residues: CASSLGTGPEIQQFF. CDR3 nucleotide sequence: TGTGCCAGCAGCTTAGGGACAGGGCCCGAAATTCAGCAGTTCTTC. Using reference TRBV7-9 and TRBJ2-1 for the parts outside the CDR3, the full variable domain is DTGVSQNPRHKITKRGQNVTFRCDPISEHNRLYWYRQTLGQGPEFLTYFQNEAQLEKSRLLSDRFSAERPKGSFSTLEIQRTEQGDSAMYLCASSLGTGPEIQQFFGPGTRLTVL.

V and J are TRBV7-8 and TRBJ1-5, with D possibly being TRBD1 (6 bases). The CDR3 has 14 residues. Trimming pared 4 bases from V and 5 bases from J, leaving 12 bases between. Germline V gives CDR1 SGHVS, CDR2 FQNEAQ. The CDR3 reads CASSYRDNDQPQHF. The CDR3 region has the DNA TGTGCCAGCAGCTACCGGGACAATGATCAGCCCCAGCATTTT.

The chain links TRBV4-1 to TRBJ2-1; D remains ambiguous. Germline values: CDR1 MGHRA, CDR2 YSYEKL. The CDR3 has 13 amino acids. The V end lost 0 bases, the J end lost 4 bases, and 4 bases lay between the germline ends. Here the CDR3 DNA reads TGCGCCAGCAGCCAAGACATATACAATGAGCAGTTCTTC. It translates to CASSQDIYNEQFF.

This clonotype was recorded at least ten times. The rearrangement uses TRBV6-1 and TRBJ2-5; weak D call: TRBD2 (5 bases). From germline, CDR1 is MNHNS and CDR2 SASEGT. The CDR3 has 14 amino acids. V shed 4 bases and J shed 5 bases, with 14 bases lying between them. The CDR3 here is CASSGRGSAETQYF. The CDR3 DNA reads TGTGCCAGCAGTGGTCGGGGTAGTGCGGAGACCCAGTACTTC.

In this sample, this clonotype turned up a few times. The V call is TRBV11-1, the J call TRBJ2-3; 7 nucleotides agree with TRBD1. The CDR3 is made up of 14 amino acids. Trimming removed 5 bases from V and 9 bases from J; junction bases left unmatched: 11. CDR1 SGHAT and CDR2 FQDESV come from the germline V gene (reference sequence). Written as DNA, the CDR3 is TGTGCCAGCAGCCCAACGGGACAGCCTCGGACGCAGTATTTT. Translating it yields CASSPTGQPRTQYF.

At least ten counts were recorded for this clonotype. The chain is built from TRBV7-2 and TRBJ2-7; 7 nucleotides match TRBD2. In germline, CDR1 is SGHTA, CDR2 FQGNSA. V trimming: 1 base; J trimming: 3 bases; junction bases outside the gene matches: 9. This CDR3 has 16 residues. Here the CDR3 DNA reads TGTGCCAGCAGCTTAGTATCGGCGGGACTACTCTACGAGCAGTACTTC. As protein: CASSLVSAGLLYEQYF.

The rearrangement links TRBV30 to TRBJ2-1; no definite D call. Germline V gene lookup returns CDR1 GTSNPN and CDR2 SVGIG (reference sequence). This CDR3 contains 13 residues. The V end lost 5 bases, the J end lost 0 bases, and 8 bases lay between the germline ends. The CDR3 nucleotides are TGTGCCTGGCAATCGGGCTCCTACAATGAGCAGTTCTTC. Its protein product is CAWQSGSYNEQFF.

This clonotype has only a few counts. The chain is built from TRBV19 and TRBJ2-7; D is undetermined. In germline, CDR1 is LNHDA, CDR2 SQIVND (reference sequence). V was pared by 7 bases and J by 1 base, with 11 bases between. The CDR3 contains 13 residues. CDR3 protein: CASMGDSSYEQYF. In nucleotides, the CDR3 is TGTGCCAGTATGGGTGACTCTTCCTACGAGCAGTACTTC.

V is TRBV27 and J is TRBJ2-2, with 9 bases that match TRBD2. With V trimmed by 0 bases and J by 5 bases, 4 bases remained unmatched. The length of the CDR3 is 16 residues. Germline CDR1 reads MNHEY; CDR2 reads SMNVEV (reference sequence). CDR3 in DNA: TGTGCCAGCAGTTTATCTACTAGCGGGTGGACCGGGGAGCTGTTTTTT. This translates into CASSLSTSGWTGELFF.

There are many counts of this clonotype. The chain is built from TRBV7-2 and TRBJ2-1, with 9 bases matching TRBD2. The CDR3 runs to 15 residues. The V gene end was trimmed by 3 bases and the J gene end by 2 bases; junction bases not matched to a gene: 2. Germline V gene data show CDR1 as SGHTA and CDR2 as FQGNSA. The CDR3 DNA reads as TGTGCCAGCAGCTTGGCTAGCGGGGCCTACAATGAGCAGTTCTTC. Protein product: CASSLASGAYNEQFF.

The genes are TRBV6-5 and TRBJ1-2; D is perhaps TRBD1 (5 bases). Germline loops: CDR1 MNHEY, CDR2 SVGAGI. The CDR3 has 13 residues. V was pared by 10 bases and J by 0 bases, with 12 bases between. CDR3 in amino acids: CATTTAPNYGYTF. The CDR3 DNA is TGTGCCACCACGACAGCTCCTAACTATGGCTACACCTTC.